A selection of T cell receptor beta chains follows, all from one sample in a study of cytomegalovirus exposure and HLA in healthy donors. Using immunoSEQ multiplex PCR, the repertoire was profiled, and TCRdb retains in-frame clones only, with some absent. The data contain about 150,000 clones, roughly 84% of them singletons. Sequencing was performed on PBMCs. These receptors came from a woman younger than 35 in good health and CMV-seronegative. Each CDR3 is given with its conserved first and last residue. D genes are given only for firm matches. Size is stated for part of the rows, as once, few or many counts, or as a class when the clone is expanded.

17	TRBV7-9	NA	TRBJ2-1	TRBD2	CASRGRRRGSSYNEQFF	TGTGCCAGCAGGGGCCGCCGGCGGGGGAGCTCCTACAATGAGCAGTTCTTC
14	TRBV6-5	NA	TRBJ2-1	TRBD2	CASRRAPGLTLQFF	TGTGCCAGCAGGCGAGCTCCGGGACTAACTTTGCAGTTCTTC
13	TRBV19	NA	TRBJ2-1	TRBD2	CAPQAGSYNEQFF	TGTGCCCCCCAAGCGGGATCCTACAATGAGCAGTTCTTC
11	TRBV19	NA	TRBJ2-5	NA	CASRGGETQYF	TGTGCCAGTAGGGGCGGGGAGACCCAGTACTTC
16	TRBV27	NA	TRBJ1-5	TRBD1	CASSLRAGTGNQPQHF	TGTGCCAGCAGTTTAAGGGCCGGGACAGGCAATCAGCCCCAGCATTTT
15	TRBV28	NA	TRBJ1-2	NA	CASSSGGVFVYGYTF	TGTGCCAGCAGTTCCGGGGGGGTATTTGTCTATGGCTACACCTTC
17	TRBV7-2	NA	TRBJ1-2	NA	CASSLVAGRRGSYGYTF	TGTGCCAGCAGCTTAGTGGCAGGGAGGCGGGGCAGCTATGGCTACACCTTC
13	TRBV11-2	NA	TRBJ2-1	NA	CASSNTVYNEQFF	TGTGCCAGCAGCAATACAGTATACAATGAGCAGTTCTTC
18	TRBV11-2	NA	TRBJ2-5	TRBD2	CASSPWGAGGISQETQYF	TGTGCCAGCAGCCCCTGGGGAGCGGGGGGGATTTCCCAAGAGACCCAGTACTTC
13	TRBV29-1	few	TRBJ2-3	TRBD2	CSAISGGLDTQYF	TGCAGCGCGATAAGCGGGGGGCTGGATACGCAGTATTTT
16	TRBV10-3	NA	TRBJ2-1	NA	CAISSSTSSSYNEQFF	TGTGCCATCAGCTCCTCGACCTCTAGCTCCTACAATGAGCAGTTCTTC
16	TRBV6-5	NA	TRBJ2-2	NA	CASSYSMLAYSGELFF	TGTGCCAGCAGTTACTCGATGCTAGCGTACAGCGGGGAGCTGTTTTTT
15	TRBV5-1	NA	TRBJ2-5	NA	CASSLAPSDQETQYF	TGCGCCAGCAGCTTGGCACCTAGCGACCAAGAGACCCAGTACTTC
16	TRBV5-8	NA	TRBJ2-4	TRBD2	CASSNLAGLAKNIQYF	TGTGCCAGCAGCAATCTAGCGGGCCTTGCCAAAAACATTCAGTACTTC
15	TRBV27	NA	TRBJ2-1	TRBD2	CASSSLAGASNEQFF	TGTGCCAGCAGTTCGCTAGCGGGAGCTTCCAATGAGCAGTTCTTC
15	TRBV7-2	NA	TRBJ2-1	NA	CASSLSGTSWNEQFF	TGTGCCAGCAGCTTAAGCGGGACATCTTGGAATGAGCAGTTCTTC
14	TRBV5-1	NA	TRBJ2-1	TRBD1	CASSRQGRYNEQFF	TGCGCCAGCAGTCGACAGGGCCGGTACAATGAGCAGTTCTTC
16	TRBV5-4	NA	TRBJ2-3	TRBD1	CASSPKKGASTDTQYF	TGTGCCAGCAGCCCTAAAAAGGGGGCTTCCACAGATACGCAGTATTTT
15	TRBV7-2	NA	TRBJ2-5	TRBD1	CASSLPTGAQETQYF	TGTGCCAGCAGCTTACCGACAGGGGCCCAAGAGACCCAGTACTTC
15	TRBV2	once	TRBJ1-5	NA	CASSSGQYSNQPQHF	TGTGCCAGCAGCTCCGGACAGTATAGCAATCAGCCCCAGCATTTT
14	TRBV10-1	NA	TRBJ2-5	NA	CASSENVGVETQYF	TGCGCCAGCAGTGAGAACGTCGGGGTGGAGACCCAGTACTTC
14	TRBV18	few	TRBJ2-3	NA	CASSPRGGTDTQYF	TGTGCCAGCTCACCACGGGGGGGCACAGATACGCAGTATTTT
15	TRBV7-9	NA	TRBJ1-2	NA	CASSLGGQGNYGYTF	TGTGCCAGCAGCTTAGGAGGGCAGGGGAACTATGGCTACACCTTC